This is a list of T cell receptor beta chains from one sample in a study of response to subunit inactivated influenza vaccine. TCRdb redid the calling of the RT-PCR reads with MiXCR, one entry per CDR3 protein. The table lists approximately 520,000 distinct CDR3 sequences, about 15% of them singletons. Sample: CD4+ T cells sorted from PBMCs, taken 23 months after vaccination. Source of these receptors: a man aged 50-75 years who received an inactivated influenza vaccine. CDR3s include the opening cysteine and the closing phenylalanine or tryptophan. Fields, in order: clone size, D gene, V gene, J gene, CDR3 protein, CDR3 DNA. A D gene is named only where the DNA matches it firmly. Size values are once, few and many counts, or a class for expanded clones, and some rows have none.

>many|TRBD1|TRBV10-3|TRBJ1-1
CAVQGQEGTEAFF
TGTGCCGTACAGGGACAGGAAGGAACTGAAGCTTTCTTT
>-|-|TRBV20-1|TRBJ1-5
CSASEGGADQPQHF
TGCAGTGCTAGTGAGGGGGGCGCGGATCAGCCCCAGCATTTT
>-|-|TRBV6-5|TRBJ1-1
CASSYGSKTSNTEAFF
TGTGCCAGCAGTTACGGGTCCAAGACTTCGAACACTGAAGCTTTCTTT
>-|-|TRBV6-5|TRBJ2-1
CASSYGLGRNEQFF
TGTGCCAGCAGTTACGGTCTGGGGAGGAATGAGCAGTTCTTC
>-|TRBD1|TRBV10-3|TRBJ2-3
CAIRLRDRSTDTQYF
TGTGCCATCAGACTCCGGGACAGATCTACAGATACGCAGTATTTT
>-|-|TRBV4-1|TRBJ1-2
CASSQDSPGGYGYTF
TGCGCCAGCAGCCAAGATTCCCCGGGCGGATATGGCTACACCTTC
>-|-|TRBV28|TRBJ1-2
CASSLLWDPEGVNYGYTF
TGTGCCAGCAGTTTATTGTGGGACCCGGAAGGAGTTAACTATGGCTACACCTTC
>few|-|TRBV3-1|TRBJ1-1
CASSQDLGYEAFF
TGTGCCAGCAGCCAAGATCTCGGGTATGAAGCTTTCTTT
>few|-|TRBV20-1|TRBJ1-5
CSARRPVSNQPQHF
TGCAGTGCTAGAAGACCGGTTAGCAATCAGCCCCAGCATTTT
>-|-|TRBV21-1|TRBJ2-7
CASSKGPRAYEQYF
TGTGCCAGCAGCAAGGGGCCGCGCGCCTACGAGCAGTACTTC
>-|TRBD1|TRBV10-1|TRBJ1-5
CASKGQAPYSNQPQHF
TGCGCCAGCAAAGGACAGGCCCCGTATAGCAATCAGCCCCAGCATTTT
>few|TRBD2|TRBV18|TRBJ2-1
CASSPPGFIAGYNEQFF
TGTGCCAGCTCACCCCCTGGTTTTATAGCGGGCTACAATGAGCAGTTCTTC
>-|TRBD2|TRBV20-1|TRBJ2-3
CSARLAGTTDTQYF
TGCAGTGCTAGGCTAGCGGGGACCACAGATACGCAGTATTTT
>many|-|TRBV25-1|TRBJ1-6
CASCRSSYNSPLHF
TGTGCCAGCTGCCGGTCGTCTTATAATTCACCCCTCCACTTT